The 2 T cell receptor beta chains below were found in one sample sequenced in a study of vaccination and CD4 T cells after COVID-19. Sample treatment: roughly 11-day PBMC culture with coronavirus spike peptide pools or control peptides (ViraFEST assay). These receptors have no identified antigens. Sequenced with the Oncomine TCR Beta short-read assay was DNA taken from cultured CD4+ T cells. TCRdb passed the PCR reads through MiXCR, listing each CDR3 protein once. Of fewer than 15,000 distinct CDR3 sequences listed, 50% to 75% are singletons. Sample: CD4+ T cells from blood, cultured in vitro, taken before SARS-CoV-2 vaccination. The receptors derive from a human donor who had recovered from COVID-19.

This sequence joins TRBV27 and TRBJ2-7; TRBD1 matches 9 bases. Losses at the gene ends were 5 bases for V and 3 bases for J; bases not matched to a gene: 5. Per the germline V gene, CDR1 is MNHEY and CDR2 is SMNVEV (reference sequence). This CDR3 comprises 14 residues. The CDR3 loop is CASSTRDRVYEQYF. CDR3 nucleotide sequence: TGTGCCAGCAGTACCCGGGACAGGGTCTACGAGCAGTACTTC.

The rearrangement links TRBV5-4 to TRBJ2-5; D uncertain. The ends were cut back, 0 bases at V and 2 bases at J, with 5 bases in the middle. The CDR3 covers 13 residues. Germline V gene data show CDR1 as SGHNT and CDR2 as YYREEE (reference sequence). The CDR3 nucleotides are TGTGCCAGCAGCTTGGTCGGACAAGAGACCCAGTACTTC. This encodes CASSLVGQETQYF. Filled out from reference TRBV5-4 and TRBJ2-5, the complete variable domain reads ETGVTQSPTHLIKTRGQQVTLRCSSQSGHNTVSWYQQALGQGPQFIFQYYREEENGRGNFPPRFSGLQFPNYSSELNVNALELDDSALYLCASSLVGQETQYFGPGTRLLVL.